This paragraph reports one TCR beta chain. Measured with immunoSEQ multiplex PCR; TCRdb has only the in-frame clones, and not every one. This sample has roughly 170,000 clones, with around 83% found just once. The sample is drawn from a study of blood T cell repertoires in COVID-19. Trimming cost V 4 bases and J 7 bases, with 14 bases left between them. This CDR3 comprises 13 residues. Per the germline V gene, CDR1 is MNHEY and CDR2 is SVGEGT. The chain is built from TRBV6-2 or TRBV6-3 and TRBJ2-7, with D tentatively TRBD2 (6 bases). The sequenced sample consisted of PBMCs or T cells enriched from blood (not recorded which). This TCR was recovered from a woman aged 50 to 60 in a cohort exposed to, infected with or recovered from COVID-19 (not recorded which). CDR3 DNA: TGTGCCAGCAGTTCCGGGACTGTGGGAGAGCAGTACTTC. This encodes CASSSGTVGEQYF.